This T cell receptor beta chain was obtained from a study of persistence of HIV-infected CD4 T cells. Overall study: CD4+ T cells responding to CMV or HIV-1 Gag were isolated. Points from the study as a whole: Compared with CD3/CD28-stimulated cells, CMV- and Gag-responding cells showed lower TCRbeta richness. Rare CMV-responding cells carrying HIV-1 proviruses were not analyzed separately for TCR.

Cells were stimulated with overlapping HIV-1 Gag 15-mer peptides. Memory cells lacking CD40L and CD69 with high CD45RO were sorted. The libraries were made with immunoSEQ version 4 in survey mode. Profiling relied on immunoSEQ multiplex PCR, and the TCRdb table lists in-frame clones only, not all of them. The profile shows approximately 65,000 clones, about four fifths of them singletons. For this clone: The antigen remains undetermined.

The CDR3 covers 15 residues. Per germline, CDR1 MNHNY and CDR2 SVGAGI (reference sequence). The V end was cut by 2 bases, the J end by 0 bases, with 8 bases between. The sequencing here drew on CD4+ T cells sorted from PBMCs after roughly 18-hour stimulation, taken from a patient who received antiretroviral therapy. This receptor was obtained from an adult man with HIV who was CMV-seropositive. The rearrangement uses TRBV6-6 and TRBJ1-5, with D uncertain. As DNA, the CDR3 is TGTGCCAGCAGTTACCCCGGAAATAGCAATCAGCCCCAGCATTTT. Translating it yields CASSYPGNSNQPQHF.